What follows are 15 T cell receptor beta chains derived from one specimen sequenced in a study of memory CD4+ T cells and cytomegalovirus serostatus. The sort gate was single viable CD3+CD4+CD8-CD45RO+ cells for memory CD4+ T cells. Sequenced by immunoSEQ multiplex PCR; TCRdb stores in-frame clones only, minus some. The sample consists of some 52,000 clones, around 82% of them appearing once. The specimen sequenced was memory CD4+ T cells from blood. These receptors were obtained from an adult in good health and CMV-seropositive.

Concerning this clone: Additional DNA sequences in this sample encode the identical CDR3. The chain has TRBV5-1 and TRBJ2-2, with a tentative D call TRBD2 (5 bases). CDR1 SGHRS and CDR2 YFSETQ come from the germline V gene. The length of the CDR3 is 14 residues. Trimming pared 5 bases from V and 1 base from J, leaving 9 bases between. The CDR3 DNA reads TGCGCCAGCAGACAAAGCGGGAACACCGGGGAGCTGTTTTTT. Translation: CASRQSGNTGELFF. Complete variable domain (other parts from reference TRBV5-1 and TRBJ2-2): KAGVTQTPRYLIKTRGQQVTLSCSPISGHRSVSWYQQTPGQGLQFLFEYFSETQRNKGNFPGRFSGRQFSNSRSEMNVSTLELGDSALYLCASRQSGNTGELFFGEGSRLTVL.

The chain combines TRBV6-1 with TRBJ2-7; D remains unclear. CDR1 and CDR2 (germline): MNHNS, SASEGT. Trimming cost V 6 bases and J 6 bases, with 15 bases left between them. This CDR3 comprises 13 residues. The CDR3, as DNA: TGTGCCAGCAGCAAAGAAATCTATTCCGAGCAGTACTTC. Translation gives CASSKEIYSEQYF.

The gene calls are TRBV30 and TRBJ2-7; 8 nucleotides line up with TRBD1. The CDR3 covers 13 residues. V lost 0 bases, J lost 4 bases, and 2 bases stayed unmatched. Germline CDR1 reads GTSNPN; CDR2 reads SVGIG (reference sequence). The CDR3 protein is CAWSVTGGYEQYF. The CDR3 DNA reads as TGTGCCTGGAGTGTAACAGGGGGTTACGAGCAGTACTTC.

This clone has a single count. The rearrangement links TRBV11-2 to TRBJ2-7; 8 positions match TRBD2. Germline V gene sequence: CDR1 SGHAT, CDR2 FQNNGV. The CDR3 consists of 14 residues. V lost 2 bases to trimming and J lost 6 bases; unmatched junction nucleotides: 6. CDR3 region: CASSLSSGGREQYF. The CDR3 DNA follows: TGTGCCAGCAGCTTATCGAGCGGGGGACGCGAGCAGTACTTC.

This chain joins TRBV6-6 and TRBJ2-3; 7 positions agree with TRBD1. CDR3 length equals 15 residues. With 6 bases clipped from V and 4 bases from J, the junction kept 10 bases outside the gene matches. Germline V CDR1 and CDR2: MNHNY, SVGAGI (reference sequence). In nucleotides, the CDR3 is TGTGCCAGCAGACTGCGACAGGGATTACCAGATACGCAGTATTTT. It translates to CASRLRQGLPDTQYF.

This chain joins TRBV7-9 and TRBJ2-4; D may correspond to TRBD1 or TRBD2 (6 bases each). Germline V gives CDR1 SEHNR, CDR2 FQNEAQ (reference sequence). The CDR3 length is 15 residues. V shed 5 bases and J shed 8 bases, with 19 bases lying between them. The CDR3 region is CASSRLQGRSDIQYF. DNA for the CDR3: TGTGCCAGCAGCCGATTGCAGGGGAGGTCAGACATTCAGTACTTC.

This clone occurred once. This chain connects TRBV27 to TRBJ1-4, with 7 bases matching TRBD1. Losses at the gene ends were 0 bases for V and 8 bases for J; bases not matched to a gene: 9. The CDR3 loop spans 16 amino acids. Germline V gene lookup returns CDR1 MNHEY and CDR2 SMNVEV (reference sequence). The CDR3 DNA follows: TGTGCCAGCAGTTTATCCTCACAGGGGTTTGGAGAAAAACTGTTTTTT. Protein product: CASSLSSQGFGEKLFF.

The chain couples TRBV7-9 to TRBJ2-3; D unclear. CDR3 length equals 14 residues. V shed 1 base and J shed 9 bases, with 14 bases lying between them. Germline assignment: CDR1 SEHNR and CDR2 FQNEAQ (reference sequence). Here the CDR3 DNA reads TGTGCCAGCAGCTTAGGTTCCTACGCTGAGACGCAGTATTTT. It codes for CASSLGSYAETQYF.

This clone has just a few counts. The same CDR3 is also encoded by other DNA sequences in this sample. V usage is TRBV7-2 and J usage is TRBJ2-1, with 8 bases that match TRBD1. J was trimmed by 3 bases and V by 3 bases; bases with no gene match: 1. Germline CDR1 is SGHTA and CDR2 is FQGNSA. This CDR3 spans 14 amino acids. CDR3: CASSFDRGYNEQFF. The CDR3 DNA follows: TGTGCCAGCAGCTTCGACAGGGGCTACAATGAGCAGTTCTTC.

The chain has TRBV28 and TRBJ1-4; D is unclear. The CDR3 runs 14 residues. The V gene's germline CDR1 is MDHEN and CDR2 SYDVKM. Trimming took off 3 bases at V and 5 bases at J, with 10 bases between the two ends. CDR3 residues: CASSLGGSNEKLFF. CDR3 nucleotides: TGTGCCAGCAGTTTGGGAGGCTCCAATGAAAAACTGTTTTTT.

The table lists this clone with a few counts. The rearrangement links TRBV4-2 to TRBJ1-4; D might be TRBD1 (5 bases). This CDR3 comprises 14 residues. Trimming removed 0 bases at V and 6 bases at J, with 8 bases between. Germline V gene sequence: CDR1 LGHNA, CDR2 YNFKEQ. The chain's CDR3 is CASSQEWGDEKLFF. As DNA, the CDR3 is TGTGCCAGCAGCCAAGAATGGGGGGATGAAAAACTGTTTTTT.

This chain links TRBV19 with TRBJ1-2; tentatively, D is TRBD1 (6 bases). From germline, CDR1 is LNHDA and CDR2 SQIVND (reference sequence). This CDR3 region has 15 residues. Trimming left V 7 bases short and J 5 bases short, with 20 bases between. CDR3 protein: CASKGNTGTLYGYTF. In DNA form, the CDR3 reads TGTGCCAGTAAGGGGAATACCGGGACACTGTATGGCTACACCTTC.

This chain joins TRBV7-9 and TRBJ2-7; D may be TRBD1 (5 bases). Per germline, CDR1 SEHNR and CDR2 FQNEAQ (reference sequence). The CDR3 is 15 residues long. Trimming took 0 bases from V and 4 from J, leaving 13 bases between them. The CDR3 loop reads CASSLASAQGYEQYF. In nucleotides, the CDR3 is TGTGCCAGCAGCTTAGCGTCAGCTCAGGGTTACGAGCAGTACTTC.

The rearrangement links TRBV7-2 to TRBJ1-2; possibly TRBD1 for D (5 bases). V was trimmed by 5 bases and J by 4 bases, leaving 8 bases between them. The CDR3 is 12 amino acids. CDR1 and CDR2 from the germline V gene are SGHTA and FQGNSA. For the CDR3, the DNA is TGTGCCAGCAGCGGGACGTCCTATGGCTACACCTTC. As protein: CASSGTSYGYTF.

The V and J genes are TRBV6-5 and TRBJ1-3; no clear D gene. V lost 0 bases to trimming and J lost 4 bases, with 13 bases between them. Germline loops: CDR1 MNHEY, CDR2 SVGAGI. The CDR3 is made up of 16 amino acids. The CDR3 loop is CASSYSAAGFGNTIYF. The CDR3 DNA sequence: TGTGCCAGCAGTTACTCGGCCGCTGGGTTCGGAAACACCATATATTTT.